One sample yielded the 29 T cell receptor beta chains listed below, sequenced in a study of graft-versus-host responses after intestinal transplantation. The antigens these receptors bind are not known. This table comes from immunoSEQ multiplex PCR, and its TCRdb copy is limited to in-frame clones, with some not included. The table has 50,000 to 75,000 clones, 90% seen once. The sample here was unstimulated CD8+ T cells sorted from spleen or lymph node cells, taken before transplant. The origin of the receptors is a human donor who was the organ donor for an intestinal transplant.

The CDR3 is CASSPDRGPYNEQFF. The DNA for the CDR3 is TGTGCCAGCTCACCGGACAGGGGACCATACAATGAGCAGTTCTTC. V and J are TRBV18 and TRBJ2-1; 9 bases are a match to TRBD1. The CDR3 is 15 amino acids. V shed 3 bases and J 4 bases; nucleotides not matched to a gene: 4. Germline CDR1 reads KGHSH; CDR2 reads LQKENI. Based on the CDR3 plus reference TRBV18 and TRBJ2-1, the full variable domain is NAGVMQNPRHLVRRRGQEARLRCSPMKGHSHVYWYRQLPEEGLKFMVYLQKENIIDESGMPKERFSAEFPKEGPSILRIQQVVRGDSAAYFCASSPDRGPYNEQFFGPGTRLTVL.

The gene calls are TRBV6-4 and TRBJ1-1; 7 bases agree with TRBD1. V lost 10 bases and J lost 3; bases outside the gene matches: 8. Germline V gene data show CDR1 as MRHNA and CDR2 as SNTAGT. The length of the CDR3 is 13 residues. CDR3 loop: CATRQGKYTEAFF. The DNA for the CDR3 is TGTGCCACTAGACAGGGAAAATACACTGAAGCTTTCTTT.

The chain joins TRBV6-4 to TRBJ2-3; 9 nucleotides line up with TRBD2. There are 16 residues in the CDR3. V trimming: 3 bases; J trimming: 4 bases; junction bases outside the gene matches: 8. The germline CDR1 and CDR2 sequences are MRHNA and SNTAGT. Here the CDR3 DNA reads TGTGCCAGCAGTGAAGAAACTAGCGGGCCCCCAGATACGCAGTATTTT. Translated: CASSEETSGPPDTQYF.

This chain uses TRBV25-1 with TRBJ2-1; TRBD2 aligns across 7 bases. The CDR3 loop spans 15 amino acids. Germline V lookup: CDR1 MGHDK, CDR2 SYGVNS. Trimming removed 4 bases from V and 9 bases from J; junction bases left unmatched: 12. Here the CDR3 reads CASSVTSLPGGEQFF. The DNA of the CDR3 is TGTGCCAGCAGTGTGACTAGCCTACCAGGCGGTGAGCAGTTCTTC.

The V gene is TRBV7-3, the J gene TRBJ2-2; possible D gene TRBD1, 5 bases. V was trimmed by 2 bases and J by 4 bases, leaving 8 bases between them. The germline V gene encodes CDR1 SGHTA and CDR2 FQGTGA. The CDR3 extends over 14 amino acids. CDR3 region: CASSLSGPTGELFF. As DNA, the CDR3 is TGTGCCAGCAGCTTATCAGGGCCCACCGGGGAGCTGTTTTTT.

DNA for the CDR3: TGTGCCAGCAGCCCTAGACGACAGGGCGGGAACACTGAAGCTTTCTTT. Its translation is CASSPRRQGGNTEAFF. The gene calls are TRBV7-8 and TRBJ1-1; 7 bases fit TRBD1. This CDR3 is 16 amino acids long. V lost 5 bases and J lost 1; bases outside the gene matches: 10. Per germline, CDR1 SGHVS and CDR2 FQNEAQ.

This chain connects TRBV28 to TRBJ1-1, with D tentatively TRBD1 (5 bases). The V end lost 1 base, the J end lost 4 bases, and 10 bases lay between the germline ends. Germline V gene lookup returns CDR1 MDHEN and CDR2 SYDVKM. This CDR3 has 14 residues. The CDR3 coding sequence is TGTGCCAGCAGTTTATCTGGGGGAGGCACTGAAGCTTTCTTT. This encodes CASSLSGGGTEAFF.

The rearrangement joins TRBV9 to TRBJ1-5; D is possibly TRBD1 (6 bases). Trimming shortened V by 3 bases and J by 7 bases, and 17 bases separated the two germline ends. Germline CDR1 reads SGDLS; CDR2 reads YYNGEE. CDR3 size: 15 residues. Here the CDR3 DNA reads TGTGCCAGCAGCGCCGGTCTGGGGGCCGGGCAGCCCCAGCATTTT. Its translation: CASSAGLGAGQPQHF.

This clone was seen a single time. The V call is TRBV4-3, the J call TRBJ1-4, with D perhaps TRBD1 (5 bases). With 4 bases removed from V and 5 bases from J, the gap between germline ends came to 17 bases. The CDR3 contains 16 residues. The germline V gene has CDR1 LGHNA and CDR2 YSLEER. CDR3 nucleotides: TGCGCCAGCAGCCCCCTCCGGGGGTTAGGCAATGAAAAACTGTTTTTT. This encodes CASSPLRGLGNEKLFF.

The chain is built from TRBV29-1 and TRBJ2-1, with TRBD2 identical over 7 bases. The CDR3 spans 14 residues. CDR1 is SQVTM and CDR2 is ANQGSEA in the germline V gene. The V segment lost 3 bases and the J segment 3 bases; nucleotides outside the gene matches: 5. The CDR3 protein is CSVDGLVLYNEQFF. CDR3 DNA: TGCAGCGTTGACGGACTAGTTCTCTACAATGAGCAGTTCTTC.

V is TRBV30 and J is TRBJ2-7; 9 bases map to TRBD1. V dropped 7 bases and J dropped 11; count of bases not matched to a gene: 15. Germline V CDR1 and CDR2: GTSNPN, SVGIG (reference sequence). The CDR3 runs to 13 residues. CDR3 sequence: CAFTIPGQGLEYF. The CDR3 bases are TGTGCCTTTACAATACCGGGACAGGGACTTGAGTACTTC.

The V and J genes are TRBV28 and TRBJ1-1; no firm D call. The germline V and J ends were trimmed by 1 base and 0 bases, with 3 bases remaining between them. Germline loops: CDR1 MDHEN, CDR2 SYDVKM. This CDR3 is built from 13 residues. CDR3: CASSLYMNTEAFF. The CDR3 nucleotides are TGTGCCAGCAGTTTATACATGAACACTGAAGCTTTCTTT.

The chain is built from TRBV7-9 and TRBJ1-5; 7 bases fit TRBD1. Losses at the gene ends were 5 bases for V and 2 bases for J; bases not matched to a gene: 6. Germline-derived CDR1 and CDR2 are SEHNR and FQNEAQ (reference sequence). This CDR3 spans 15 amino acids. The CDR3 is CASSTDREGNQPQHF. In DNA, the CDR3 is TGTGCCAGCAGCACAGACAGGGAGGGCAATCAGCCCCAGCATTTT.

The rearrangement links TRBV4-3 to TRBJ2-7; D remains unclear. Germline loops: CDR1 LGHNA, CDR2 YSLEER. The length of the CDR3 is 15 residues. V was trimmed by 0 bases and J by 1 base, leaving 10 bases between them. CDR3 sequence: CASSQEKTHSYEQYF. DNA of the CDR3: TGCGCCAGCAGCCAAGAGAAAACTCATTCCTACGAGCAGTACTTC.

The chain recombines TRBV28 with TRBJ2-5; D is unclear. In germline, CDR1 is MDHEN, CDR2 SYDVKM. Deletions cut 7 bases from V and 5 bases from J, with 14 bases between. The CDR3 loop spans 13 amino acids. CDR3 residues: CASISSFGETQYF. In nucleotides, the CDR3 is TGTGCCAGCATCTCCTCGTTCGGGGAGACCCAGTACTTC. Supplemented by reference TRBV28 and TRBJ2-5, the full variable domain reads DVKVTQSSRYLVKRTGEKVFLECVQDMDHENMFWYRQDPGLGLRLIYFSYDVKMKEKGDIPEGYSVSREKKERFSLILESASTNQTSMYLCASISSFGETQYFGPGTRLLVL.

The rearrangement joins TRBV5-1 to TRBJ2-1, with 9 positions matching TRBD1. With V trimmed by 0 bases and J by 2 bases, 0 bases remained unmatched. CDR1 and CDR2 (germline): SGHRS, YFSETQ. The CDR3 is made up of 15 amino acids. The CDR3 loop reads CASSLGQGAYNEQFF. The CDR3 nucleotides are TGCGCCAGCAGCTTGGGACAGGGGGCCTACAATGAGCAGTTCTTC.

V and J are TRBV2 and TRBJ2-3, with D possibly TRBD2 on 6 matching bases. Germline V gene sequence: CDR1 SNHLY, CDR2 FYNNEI. V was cut by 2 bases and J by 2 bases, with 14 bases left in between. This CDR3 spans 16 amino acids. The CDR3 loop reads CASSEWAGTITDTQYF. The CDR3 bases are TGTGCCAGCAGTGAATGGGCGGGAACCATCACAGATACGCAGTATTTT.

V gene TRBV9 combines with J gene TRBJ1-1; 8 bases are shared with TRBD1. Trimming at V came to 2 bases and at J to 4 bases, leaving 4 bases not matched to a gene. The CDR3 runs to 14 residues. Germline loops: CDR1 SGDLS, CDR2 YYNGEE. As DNA, the CDR3 is TGTGCCAGCAGCGTCGGACAGGGCAGCACTGAAGCTTTCTTT. Amino acid sequence: CASSVGQGSTEAFF.

V usage is TRBV4-1 and J usage is TRBJ1-5, with 8 nucleotides matching TRBD1. From germline, CDR1 is MGHRA and CDR2 YSYEKL. V lost 4 bases and J lost 5; bases outside the gene matches: 7. The CDR3 runs to 15 residues. As DNA, the CDR3 is TGCGCCAGCAGCCCAAAGGACAGGGAAGATCAGCCCCAGCATTTT. Its protein is CASSPKDREDQPQHF.

The chain is built from TRBV27 and TRBJ2-7; 11 bases agree with TRBD2. Looked up from germline, CDR1 is MNHEY and CDR2 is SMNVEV (reference sequence). Trimming cost V 3 bases and J 3 bases; bases outside gene matches: 4. This CDR3 is built from 15 residues. CDR3 region: CASSFFTSGGYEQYF. The CDR3 nucleotides are TGTGCCAGCAGTTTCTTCACTAGCGGGGGCTACGAGCAGTACTTC.

The chain employs TRBV27 and TRBJ2-7; 7 bases are a match to TRBD2. The CDR3 sequence is 13 residues long. The ends lost 5 bases at V and 2 bases at J; junction bases unmatched: 3. Germline loops: CDR1 MNHEY, CDR2 SMNVEV (reference sequence). The CDR3 sequence: CASSGTTTYEQYF. The CDR3 DNA reads TGTGCCAGCAGTGGGACTACCACCTACGAGCAGTACTTC.

The gene calls are TRBV19 and TRBJ1-2; D may be TRBD1 (6 bases). Germline assignment: CDR1 LNHDA and CDR2 SQIVND (reference sequence). V was shortened by 1 base and J by 5 bases, with 20 bases between the two germline ends. CDR3 length: 17 residues. CDR3 protein: CASSIGLDRLPDYGYTF. The CDR3 DNA reads TGTGCCAGTAGTATAGGCCTGGACAGACTGCCAGATTATGGCTACACCTTC.

The rearrangement joins TRBV7-2 to TRBJ2-2; TRBD2 is a possible D gene (5 bases). CDR1 is SGHTA, CDR2 FQGNSA, per germline. The CDR3 loop spans 13 amino acids. Trimming shortened V by 7 bases and J by 7 bases, and 13 bases separated the two germline ends. The CDR3 nucleotides are TGTGCCAGCACCTATAGCGTGATCGGGGAGCTGTTTTTT. This gives the protein CASTYSVIGELFF.

This chain uses TRBV9 with TRBJ2-2, with 11 bases that match TRBD2. Germline V lookup: CDR1 SGDLS, CDR2 YYNGEE. The length of the CDR3 is 15 residues. V shed 4 bases and J 5 bases; nucleotides not matched to a gene: 4. The CDR3 DNA is TGTGCCAGCAGCCCGGGACTAGCGGCTACCGGGGAGCTGTTTTTT. This encodes CASSPGLAATGELFF.

This chain connects TRBV5-5 to TRBJ1-1, with 7 bases lining up with TRBD1. Losses at the gene ends were 4 bases for V and 1 base for J; bases not matched to a gene: 7. CDR3 length: 15 residues. Germline V gene lookup returns CDR1 SGHKS and CDR2 YYEKEE (reference sequence). The DNA for the CDR3 is TGTGCCAGCAGCACGATACAGGGGTCGAACACTGAAGCTTTCTTT. Translation: CASSTIQGSNTEAFF. Drawing the rest from reference TRBV5-5 and TRBJ1-1, the complete variable domain is DAGVTQSPTHLIKTRGQQVTLRCSPISGHKSVSWYQQVLGQGPQFIFQYYEKEERGRGNFPDRFSARQFPNYSSELNVNALLLGDSALYLCASSTIQGSNTEAFFGQGTRLTVV.

This rearrangement joins TRBV19 to TRBJ1-1; 8 bases fit TRBD1. Trimming at V came to 5 bases and at J to 5 bases, leaving 7 bases not matched to a gene. The germline V gene has CDR1 LNHDA and CDR2 SQIVND (reference sequence). The CDR3 runs to 14 residues. CDR3 residues: CASSADRGRTEAFF. CDR3 nucleotides: TGTGCCAGTAGTGCCGACAGGGGACGGACTGAAGCTTTCTTT.

This chain links TRBV7-6 with TRBJ2-2, with D possibly matching TRBD2 (7 bases). The germline gives CDR1 SGHVS, CDR2 FNYEAQ. V was cut by 1 base and J by 1 base, with 13 bases left in between. The CDR3 consists of 17 residues. The chain's CDR3 is CASSLVAGEGNTGELFF. The CDR3 DNA is TGTGCCAGCAGCTTAGTCGCAGGGGAGGGGAACACCGGGGAGCTGTTTTTT.

The V and J genes are TRBV7-2 and TRBJ2-7, with 9 nucleotides matching TRBD1. V lost 3 bases and J lost 5; bases outside the gene matches: 5. This CDR3 region has 14 residues. Germline V gene data show CDR1 as SGHTA and CDR2 as FQGNSA. For the CDR3, the DNA is TGTGCCAGCAGCTTTTTTACAGGGGGCAACGAGCAGTACTTC. Its translation is CASSFFTGGNEQYF.

This chain connects TRBV7-2 to TRBJ1-2, with unresolved D. V lost 5 bases to trimming and J lost 3 bases, with 13 bases between them. Germline V gene data show CDR1 as SGHTA and CDR2 as FQGNSA. This CDR3 is built from 14 residues. This CDR3 is CASSPFPEDYGYTF. CDR3 in DNA: TGTGCCAGCAGCCCTTTCCCTGAGGACTATGGCTACACCTTC.